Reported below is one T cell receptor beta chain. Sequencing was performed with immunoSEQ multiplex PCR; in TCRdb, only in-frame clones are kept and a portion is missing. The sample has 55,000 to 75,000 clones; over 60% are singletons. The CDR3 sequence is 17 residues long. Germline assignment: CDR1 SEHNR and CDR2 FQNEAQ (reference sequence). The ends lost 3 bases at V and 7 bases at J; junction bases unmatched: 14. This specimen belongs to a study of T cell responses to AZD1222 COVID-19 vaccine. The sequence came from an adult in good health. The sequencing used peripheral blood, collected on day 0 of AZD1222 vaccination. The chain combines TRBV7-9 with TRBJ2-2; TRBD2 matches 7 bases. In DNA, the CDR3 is TGTGCCAGCAGCTTCGTTCTGACGGGGGGAATCCACGGGGAGCTGTTTTTT. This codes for CASSFVLTGGIHGELFF.